Following are 3 T cell receptor beta chains from one sample sequenced in a study of blood T cells in healthy people across ages. A second about 7 to 12 cycle PCR used barcoded and J-beta primers. TCRdb called the 5' RACE reads again in MiXCR, with one record for every CDR3 protein. The sample lists roughly 2 million distinct CDR3 sequences, about 50% occurring once. The specimen sequenced was blood. These receptors were collected from a woman in her thirties or forties in good health.

The chain recombines TRBV6-2 or TRBV6-3 with TRBJ2-1; 7 bases agree with TRBD2. J was trimmed by 4 bases and V by 11 bases; bases with no gene match: 8. CDR3 size: 13 residues. Per the germline V gene, CDR1 is MNHEY and CDR2 is SVGEGT. The CDR3 here is CAGRREGYNEQFF. The CDR3 region has the DNA TGTGCCGGTCGGAGGGAGGGTTACAATGAGCAGTTCTTC.

V and J are TRBV28 and TRBJ2-2; 8 nucleotides match TRBD1. The CDR3 has 13 residues. Per the germline V gene, CDR1 is MDHEN and CDR2 is SYDVKM. V was clipped by 8 bases and J by 4 bases; unmatched bases: 3. CDR3 coding DNA: TGTGCCAGCCCGGACAGGGTCACCGGGGAGCTGTTTTTT. Residues: CASPDRVTGELFF.

The table lists this clonotype with a few counts. CDR3: CASSLVLGNRGRETQYF. The CDR3 DNA sequence: TGTGCCAGCAGCTTGGTATTGGGCAACAGGGGGCGAGAGACCCAGTACTTC. The chain carries TRBV5-5 and TRBJ2-5; 9 bases fit TRBD1. Germline assignment: CDR1 SGHKS and CDR2 YYEKEE (reference sequence). This CDR3 contains 17 residues. V gave up 0 bases and J gave up 4 bases; unmatched junction bases: 10.